A selection of T cell receptor beta chains follows, all from one sample in a study of T cells in Graves' hyperthyroidism and ophthalmopathy. One entry per CDR3 protein results from TCRdb running MiXCR on the multiplex PCR reads. The profile shows some 530,000 distinct CDR3 sequences, about 20% of them singletons. Sequencing input: blood. Receptors were obtained from a woman in her 70s with Graves' ophthalmopathy. The CDR3 runs from the conserved cysteine through the conserved F or W. The D gene is left open where the match is weak. Rows may omit the clone size; those that give it use once, few, many or a size class.

v_gene: TRBV20-1; d_gene: TRBD1; j_gene: TRBJ2-7; abundance: many; CDR3aa: CSARDVQGAYEQYF; CDR3nt: TGCAGTGCTAGAGATGTACAGGGGGCTTACGAGCAGTACTTC
v_gene: TRBV10-3; d_gene: .; j_gene: TRBJ2-7; abundance: .; CDR3aa: CAISDSNLASGGEQYF; CDR3nt: TGTGCCATCAGTGACTCAAATCTAGCATCCGGTGGCGAGCAGTACTTC
v_gene: TRBV12-3/TRBV12-4; d_gene: .; j_gene: TRBJ2-2; abundance: many; CDR3aa: CASSYTGELFF; CDR3nt: TGTGCCAGCAGTTACACCGGGGAGCTGTTTTTT
v_gene: TRBV2; d_gene: TRBD1; j_gene: TRBJ2-7; abundance: .; CDR3aa: CASRTGQGSPYEQYF; CDR3nt: TGTGCCAGCAGGACGGGACAGGGGAGCCCCTACGAGCAGTACTTC
v_gene: TRBV12-3/TRBV12-4; d_gene: .; j_gene: TRBJ2-7; abundance: many; CDR3aa: CASSGTGHYEQYF; CDR3nt: TGTGCCAGCAGTGGGACGGGACACTACGAGCAGTACTTC
v_gene: TRBV20-1; d_gene: .; j_gene: TRBJ2-3; abundance: .; CDR3aa: CSALKGDTQYF; CDR3nt: TGCAGTGCGCTTAAGGGAGATACGCAGTATTTT
v_gene: TRBV19; d_gene: .; j_gene: TRBJ2-5; abundance: few; CDR3aa: CASSTSLGIQYF; CDR3nt: TGTGCCAGTAGTACTTCACTTGGAATCCAGTACTTC
v_gene: TRBV7-9; d_gene: .; j_gene: TRBJ2-5; abundance: once; CDR3aa: CASSQDHSGETQYF; CDR3nt: TGCGCCAGCAGCCAAGACCACTCGGGGGAGACCCAGTACTTC
v_gene: TRBV3-1; d_gene: TRBD1; j_gene: TRBJ1-2; abundance: few; CDR3aa: CASSRGQTYGYTF; CDR3nt: TGTGCCAGCAGCCGGGGACAGACCTATGGCTACACCTTC
v_gene: TRBV15; d_gene: TRBD1; j_gene: TRBJ1-6; abundance: few; CDR3aa: CATSKLRTGLGSPLHF; CDR3nt: TGTGCCACCAGCAAATTAAGGACAGGGCTTGGGTCACCCCTCCACTTT
v_gene: TRBV20-1; d_gene: TRBD2; j_gene: TRBJ2-3; abundance: few; CDR3aa: CSAREDGRAGDTQYF; CDR3nt: TGCAGTGCTAGAGAGGACGGGAGGGCCGGAGATACGCAGTATTTT
v_gene: TRBV6-4; d_gene: TRBD2; j_gene: TRBJ2-7; abundance: .; CDR3aa: CASSDNTPTHGRADEQYF; CDR3nt: TGTGCCAGCAGTGATAACACCCCAACCCATGGGAGGGCGGACGAGCAGTACTTC
v_gene: TRBV7-2; d_gene: TRBD2; j_gene: TRBJ2-3; abundance: .; CDR3aa: CASRRRGSGSTDTQYF; CDR3nt: TGTGCCAGCAGGCGAAGGGGTAGCGGGAGCACAGATACGCAGTATTTT
v_gene: TRBV5-5; d_gene: .; j_gene: TRBJ2-3; abundance: .; CDR3aa: CASTREQTVTDTQYF; CDR3nt: TGTGCCAGCACCCGAGAGCAGACCGTCACAGATACGCAGTATTTT
v_gene: TRBV30; d_gene: TRBD2; j_gene: TRBJ2-3; abundance: few; CDR3aa: CAWSVYPLSGLDTQYF; CDR3nt: TGTGCCTGGAGTGTATACCCCCTTAGCGGGTTGGATACGCAGTATTTT
v_gene: TRBV20-1; d_gene: TRBD2; j_gene: TRBJ2-7; abundance: .; CDR3aa: CSARDPASGRGGYEQYF; CDR3nt: TGCAGTGCTAGAGATCCGGCTAGCGGGAGAGGGGGCTACGAGCAGTACTTC
v_gene: TRBV7-3; d_gene: .; j_gene: TRBJ2-5; abundance: many; CDR3aa: CASSSRGQETQYF; CDR3nt: TGTGCCAGCAGTTCACGGGGCCAAGAGACCCAGTACTTC
v_gene: TRBV28; d_gene: TRBD1; j_gene: TRBJ1-1; abundance: .; CDR3aa: CATRGRSEAFF; CDR3nt: TGTGCCACCAGGGGGAGGTCTGAAGCTTTCTTT
v_gene: TRBV6-1; d_gene: .; j_gene: TRBJ2-1; abundance: once; CDR3aa: CASGGLTYEQFF; CDR3nt: TGTGCCAGCGGGGGACTGACATACGAGCAGTTCTTC
v_gene: TRBV19; d_gene: TRBD2; j_gene: TRBJ2-7; abundance: .; CDR3aa: CASSPRTSGSLYEQYF; CDR3nt: TGTGCCAGTAGTCCCCGGACTAGCGGGAGTCTCTACGAGCAGTACTTC
v_gene: TRBV7-2; d_gene: .; j_gene: TRBJ2-7; abundance: .; CDR3aa: CASSLAQGQPYEQYF; CDR3nt: TGTGCCAGCAGCTTAGCTCAGGGGCAACCGTACGAGCAGTACTTC
v_gene: TRBV13; d_gene: TRBD1; j_gene: TRBJ2-2; abundance: few; CDR3aa: CASSSSGTGITGELFF; CDR3nt: TGTGCCAGCAGCTCGTCCGGGACAGGGATCACCGGGGAGCTGTTTTTT
v_gene: TRBV7-3; d_gene: TRBD1; j_gene: TRBJ2-3; abundance: .; CDR3aa: CASSQEPGGRTDTQYF; CDR3nt: TGTGCCAGCAGCCAAGAGCCAGGGGGCCGCACAGATACGCAGTATTTT
v_gene: TRBV5-4; d_gene: .; j_gene: TRBJ2-1; abundance: .; CDR3aa: CASSNPGLGTYNEQFF; CDR3nt: TGTGCCAGCAGCAACCCGGGACTCGGGACCTACAATGAGCAGTTCTTC
v_gene: TRBV6-2/TRBV6-3; d_gene: TRBD2; j_gene: TRBJ2-5; abundance: many; CDR3aa: CASNLRGLAGVKTQYF; CDR3nt: TGTGCCAGCAACCTTAGGGGACTAGCGGGAGTAAAGACCCAGTACTTC
v_gene: TRBV20-1; d_gene: TRBD2; j_gene: TRBJ2-7; abundance: .; CDR3aa: CSAESGRASYEQYF; CDR3nt: TGCAGTGCTGAAAGCGGGAGGGCCTCCTACGAGCAGTACTTC
v_gene: TRBV7-3; d_gene: .; j_gene: TRBJ1-6; abundance: .; CDR3aa: CASSPRGGQVPLHF; CDR3nt: TGTGCCAGCAGTCCACGGGGGGGCCAAGTACCCCTCCACTTT
v_gene: TRBV12-3/TRBV12-4; d_gene: .; j_gene: TRBJ1-1; abundance: many; CDR3aa: CASSGDLAKAFF; CDR3nt: TGTGCCAGCAGTGGGGACCTAGCAAAAGCTTTCTTT
v_gene: TRBV5-6; d_gene: TRBD1; j_gene: TRBJ2-5; abundance: .; CDR3aa: CASSVTGTGARETQYF; CDR3nt: TGTGCCAGCAGCGTTACCGGGACAGGGGCTAGGGAGACCCAGTACTTC
v_gene: TRBV12-3/TRBV12-4; d_gene: .; j_gene: TRBJ2-3; abundance: few; CDR3aa: CASSLDIANTDTQYF; CDR3nt: TGTGCCAGCAGTTTGGATATTGCGAACACAGATACGCAGTATTTT
v_gene: TRBV2; d_gene: .; j_gene: TRBJ1-1; abundance: many; CDR3aa: CASRSGGTEAFF; CDR3nt: TGTGCCAGCAGATCGGGGGGGACTGAAGCTTTCTTT
v_gene: TRBV6-5; d_gene: .; j_gene: TRBJ1-2; abundance: .; CDR3aa: CASSYSSADYGYTF; CDR3nt: TGTGCCAGCAGTTACTCATCGGCGGACTATGGCTACACCTTC
v_gene: TRBV20-1; d_gene: .; j_gene: TRBJ1-3; abundance: few; CDR3aa: CSARDGRAIGNTIYF; CDR3nt: TGCAGTGCTAGAGACGGCAGGGCGATTGGAAACACCATATATTTT
v_gene: TRBV28; d_gene: TRBD1; j_gene: TRBJ1-3; abundance: many; CDR3aa: CASSPGGQGAFSGNTIYF; CDR3nt: TGTGCCAGCAGTCCCGGTGGGCAGGGGGCTTTCTCTGGAAACACCATATATTTT
v_gene: TRBV5-6; d_gene: TRBD2; j_gene: TRBJ2-7; abundance: .; CDR3aa: CASSLPGLASSVGQEQYF; CDR3nt: TGTGCCAGCAGCTTGCCGGGACTAGCGTCCTCAGTCGGCCAGGAGCAGTACTTC
v_gene: TRBV20-1; d_gene: .; j_gene: TRBJ2-7; abundance: .; CDR3aa: CSARDYILRGDEQYF; CDR3nt: TGCAGTGCTAGAGATTATATTTTGAGGGGGGACGAGCAGTACTTC
v_gene: TRBV20-1; d_gene: .; j_gene: TRBJ1-1; abundance: few; CDR3aa: CSAPRRNTEAFF; CDR3nt: TGCAGTGCTCCCAGGAGGAACACTGAAGCTTTCTTT
v_gene: TRBV30; d_gene: TRBD1; j_gene: TRBJ1-6; abundance: few; CDR3aa: CAWRRDRRGSPLHF; CDR3nt: TGTGCCTGGAGGAGGGACAGGCGGGGTTCACCCCTCCACTTT
v_gene: TRBV19; d_gene: .; j_gene: TRBJ1-1; abundance: few; CDR3aa: CASSILAGGTEAFF; CDR3nt: TGTGCCAGTAGTATTCTGGCAGGCGGAACTGAAGCTTTCTTT
v_gene: TRBV5-1; d_gene: .; j_gene: TRBJ2-1; abundance: few; CDR3aa: CASSGSSYNEQFF; CDR3nt: TGCGCCAGCAGCGGGAGTTCCTACAATGAGCAGTTCTTC
v_gene: TRBV5-1; d_gene: .; j_gene: TRBJ2-6; abundance: few; CDR3aa: CASSSAGANVLTF; CDR3nt: TGCGCCAGCAGCTCCGCTGGGGCCAACGTCCTGACTTTC
v_gene: TRBV4-1; d_gene: .; j_gene: TRBJ2-5; abundance: few; CDR3aa: CASSQELGGQPRWTQYF; CDR3nt: TGCGCCAGCAGCCAAGAACTTGGCGGACAGCCAAGGTGGACCCAGTACTTC
v_gene: TRBV10-3; d_gene: .; j_gene: TRBJ2-5; abundance: few; CDR3aa: CAISDGSGQETQYF; CDR3nt: TGTGCCATCAGTGATGGAAGCGGCCAAGAGACCCAGTACTTC
v_gene: TRBV30; d_gene: .; j_gene: TRBJ1-2; abundance: .; CDR3aa: CAWSPRGYHGYTF; CDR3nt: TGTGCCTGGAGTCCTCGGGGGTACCATGGCTACACCTTC
v_gene: TRBV4-1; d_gene: .; j_gene: TRBJ2-1; abundance: .; CDR3aa: CASSQPSGRGTYNEQFF; CDR3nt: TGCGCCAGCAGCCAGCCGTCGGGGAGAGGCACCTACAATGAGCAGTTCTTC
v_gene: TRBV20-1; d_gene: .; j_gene: TRBJ2-1; abundance: .; CDR3aa: CSAQGPIRGPVGNEQFF; CDR3nt: TGCAGTGCTCAGGGCCCTATTCGCGGCCCGGTGGGGAATGAGCAGTTCTTC